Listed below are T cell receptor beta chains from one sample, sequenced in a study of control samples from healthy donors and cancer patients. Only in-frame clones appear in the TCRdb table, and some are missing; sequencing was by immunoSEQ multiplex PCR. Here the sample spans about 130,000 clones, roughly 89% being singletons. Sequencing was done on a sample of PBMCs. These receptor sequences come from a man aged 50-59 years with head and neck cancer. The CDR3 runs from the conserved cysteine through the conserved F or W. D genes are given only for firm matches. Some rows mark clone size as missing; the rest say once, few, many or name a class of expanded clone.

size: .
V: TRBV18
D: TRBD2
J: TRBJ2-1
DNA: TGTGCCAGCTCACCATGGGCTAGCGGGGCCAACAATGAGCAGTTCTTC
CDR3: CASSPWASGANNEQFF

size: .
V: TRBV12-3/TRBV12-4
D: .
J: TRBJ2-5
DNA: TGTGCCAGCAGTTCTATGGGGGGACCGGGGTACTTC
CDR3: CASSSMGGPGYF

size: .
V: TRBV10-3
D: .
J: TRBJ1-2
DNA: TGTGCCATCAGTCCCGGGACGGCTAACTATGGCTACACCTTC
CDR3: CAISPGTANYGYTF

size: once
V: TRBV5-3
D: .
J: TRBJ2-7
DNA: TGTGCCAGAAGCCCTGGACAGCCGATCTACGAGCAGTACTTC
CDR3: CARSPGQPIYEQYF

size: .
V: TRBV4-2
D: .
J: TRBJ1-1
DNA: TGTGCCAGCAGCCAAGCCCAGATGTCGGGGGCGAGAACTGAAGCTTTCTTT
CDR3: CASSQAQMSGARTEAFF

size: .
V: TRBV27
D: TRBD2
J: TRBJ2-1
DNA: TGTGCCAGCAGTCCTTCGGGGGGGCCAAGTGAGCAGTTCTTC
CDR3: CASSPSGGPSEQFF

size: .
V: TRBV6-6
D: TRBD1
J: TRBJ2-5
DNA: TGTGCCAGCAGTCGAAACAGGGGGGAGAACCAAGAGACCCAGTACTTC
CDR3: CASSRNRGENQETQYF

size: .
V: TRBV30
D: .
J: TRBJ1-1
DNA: TGTGCCTGGGCAGGGAACACTGAAGCTTTCTTT
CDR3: CAWAGNTEAFF

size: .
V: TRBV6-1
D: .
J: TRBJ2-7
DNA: TGTGCCAGCAGTGACCGACGAGGGTTCGGCGAGCAGTACTTC
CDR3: CASSDRRGFGEQYF

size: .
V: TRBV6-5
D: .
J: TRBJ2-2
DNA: TGTGCCAGCAGTTACTCGTGGTCAGGGAACACCGGGGAGCTGTTTTTT
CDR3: CASSYSWSGNTGELFF

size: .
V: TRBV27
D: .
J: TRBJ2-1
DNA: TGTGCCAGCAGTCCCGATCGTGGGAATGAGCAGTTCTTC
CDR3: CASSPDRGNEQFF

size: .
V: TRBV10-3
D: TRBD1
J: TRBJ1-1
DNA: TGTGCCGCCAGGGGGCTGATGAACACTGAAGCTTTCTTT
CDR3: CAARGLMNTEAFF